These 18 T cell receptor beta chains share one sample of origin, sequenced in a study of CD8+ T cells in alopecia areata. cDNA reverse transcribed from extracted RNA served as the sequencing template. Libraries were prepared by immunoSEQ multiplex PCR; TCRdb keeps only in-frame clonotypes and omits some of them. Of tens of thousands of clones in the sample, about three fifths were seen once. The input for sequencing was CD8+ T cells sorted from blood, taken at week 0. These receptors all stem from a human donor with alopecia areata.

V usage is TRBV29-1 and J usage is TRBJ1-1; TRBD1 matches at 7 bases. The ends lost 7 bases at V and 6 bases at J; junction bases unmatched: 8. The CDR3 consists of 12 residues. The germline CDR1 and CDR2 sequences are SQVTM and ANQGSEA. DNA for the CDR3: TGCAGCGCCAGGGAAGGGGGCCCTGAAGCTTTCTTT. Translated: CSAREGGPEAFF.

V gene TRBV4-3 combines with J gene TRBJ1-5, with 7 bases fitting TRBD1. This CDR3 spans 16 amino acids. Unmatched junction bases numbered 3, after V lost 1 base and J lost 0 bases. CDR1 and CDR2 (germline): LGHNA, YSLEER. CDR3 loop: CASSQVTGDSNQPQHF. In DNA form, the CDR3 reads TGCGCCAGCAGCCAAGTAACAGGGGATAGCAATCAGCCCCAGCATTTT.

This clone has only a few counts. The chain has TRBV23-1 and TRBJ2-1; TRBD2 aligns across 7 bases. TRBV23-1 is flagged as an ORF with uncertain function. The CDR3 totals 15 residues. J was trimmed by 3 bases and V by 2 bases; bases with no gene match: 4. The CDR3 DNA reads TGCGCCAGCAGTCAAGTTCTAGCGGACTACAATGAGCAGTTCTTC. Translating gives CASSQVLADYNEQFF.

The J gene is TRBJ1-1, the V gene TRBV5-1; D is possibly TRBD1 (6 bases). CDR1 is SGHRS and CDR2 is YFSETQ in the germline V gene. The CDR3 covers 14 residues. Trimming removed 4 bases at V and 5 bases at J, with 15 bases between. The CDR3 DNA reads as TGCGCCAGCAGCCCCCTACAGGGTTGGACTGAAGCTTTCTTT. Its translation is CASSPLQGWTEAFF.

CDR3: CASSLMWDEQFF. The CDR3 DNA follows: TGTGCCAGCAGCTTAATGTGGGATGAGCAGTTCTTC. The rearrangement uses TRBV7-9 and TRBJ2-1; D gene ambiguous. Trimming removed 2 bases at V and 8 bases at J, with 7 bases between. The CDR3 length is 12 residues. CDR1 SEHNR and CDR2 FQNEAQ come from the germline V gene (reference sequence).

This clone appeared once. The CDR3 is CASSQETQGYTF. Written as DNA, the CDR3 is TGTGCCAGCAGCCAAGAAACACAAGGCTACACCTTC. The rearrangement joins TRBV7-9 to TRBJ1-2; D gene unclear. This CDR3 has 12 amino acids. The V end was cut by 5 bases, the J end by 8 bases, with 12 bases between. Germline V gene sequence: CDR1 SEHNR, CDR2 FQNEAQ (reference sequence).

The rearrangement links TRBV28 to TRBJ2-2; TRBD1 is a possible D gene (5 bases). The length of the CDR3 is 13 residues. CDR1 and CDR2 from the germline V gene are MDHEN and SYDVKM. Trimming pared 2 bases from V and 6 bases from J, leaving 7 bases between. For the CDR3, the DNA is TGTGCCAGCAGTTTAAGGGGTGCCGGGGAGCTGTTTTTT. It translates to CASSLRGAGELFF.

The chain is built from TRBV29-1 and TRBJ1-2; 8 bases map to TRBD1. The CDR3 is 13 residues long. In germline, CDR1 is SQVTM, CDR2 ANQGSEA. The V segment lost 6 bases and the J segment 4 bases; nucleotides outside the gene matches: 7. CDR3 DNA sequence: TGCAGCGTCGGGGACAGGCAGATCTATGGCTACACCTTC. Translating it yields CSVGDRQIYGYTF.

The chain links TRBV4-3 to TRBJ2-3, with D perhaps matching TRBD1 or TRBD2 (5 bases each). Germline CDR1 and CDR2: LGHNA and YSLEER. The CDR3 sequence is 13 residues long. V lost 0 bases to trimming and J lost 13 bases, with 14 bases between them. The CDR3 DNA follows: TGCGCCAGCAGCCAAGATCGAGGGGATATCAAGTATTTT. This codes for CASSQDRGDIKYF.

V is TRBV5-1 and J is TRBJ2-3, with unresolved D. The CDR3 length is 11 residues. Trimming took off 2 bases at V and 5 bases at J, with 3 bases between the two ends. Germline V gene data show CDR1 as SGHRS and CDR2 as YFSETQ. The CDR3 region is CASSLRDTQYF. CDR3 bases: TGCGCCAGCAGCTTACGAGATACGCAGTATTTT.

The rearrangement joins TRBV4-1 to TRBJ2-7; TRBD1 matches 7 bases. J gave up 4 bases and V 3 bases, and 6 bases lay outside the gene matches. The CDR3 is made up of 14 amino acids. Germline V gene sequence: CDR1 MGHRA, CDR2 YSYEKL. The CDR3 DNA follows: TGCGCCAGCAGCCACACCACAGGGGAATACGAGCAGTACTTC. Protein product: CASSHTTGEYEQYF.

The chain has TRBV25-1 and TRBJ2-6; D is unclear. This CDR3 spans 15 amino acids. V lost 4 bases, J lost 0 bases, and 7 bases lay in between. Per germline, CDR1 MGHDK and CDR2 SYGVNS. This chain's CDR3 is CASSVWDSGANVLTF. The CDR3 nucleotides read TGTGCCAGCAGTGTCTGGGACTCTGGGGCCAACGTCCTGACTTTC.

The chain's CDR3 is CAIFQGQSAAGELFF. In DNA, the CDR3 is TGTGCCATCTTTCAGGGTCAGTCCGCCGCCGGGGAGCTGTTTTTT. This chain links TRBV7-6 with TRBJ2-2, with D possibly TRBD1 on 5 matching bases. Trimming pared 10 bases from V and 6 bases from J, leaving 21 bases between. Germline assignment: CDR1 SGHVS and CDR2 FNYEAQ. This CDR3 has 15 residues.

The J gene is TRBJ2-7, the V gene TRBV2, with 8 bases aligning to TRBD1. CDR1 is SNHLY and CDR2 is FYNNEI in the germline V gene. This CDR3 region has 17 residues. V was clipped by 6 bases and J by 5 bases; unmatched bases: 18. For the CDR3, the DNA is TGTGCCAGCAGCGCGCCAACGACAGGGGTAATTAAGGACGAGCAGTACTTC. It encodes CASSAPTTGVIKDEQYF.

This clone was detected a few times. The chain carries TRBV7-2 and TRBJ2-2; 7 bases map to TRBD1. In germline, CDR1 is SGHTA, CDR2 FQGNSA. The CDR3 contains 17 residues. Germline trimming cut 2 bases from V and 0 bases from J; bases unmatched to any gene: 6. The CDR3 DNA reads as TGTGCCAGCAGCTTATACAGGGGCCGTGCGAACACCGGGGAGCTGTTTTTT. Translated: CASSLYRGRANTGELFF.

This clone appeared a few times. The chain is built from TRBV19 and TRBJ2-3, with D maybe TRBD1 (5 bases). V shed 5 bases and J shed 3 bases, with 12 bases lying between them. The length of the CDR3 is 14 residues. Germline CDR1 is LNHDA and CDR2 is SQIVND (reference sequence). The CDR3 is CASSLGAGTDTQYF. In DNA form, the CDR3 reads TGTGCCAGTAGTCTAGGGGCTGGAACAGATACGCAGTATTTT.

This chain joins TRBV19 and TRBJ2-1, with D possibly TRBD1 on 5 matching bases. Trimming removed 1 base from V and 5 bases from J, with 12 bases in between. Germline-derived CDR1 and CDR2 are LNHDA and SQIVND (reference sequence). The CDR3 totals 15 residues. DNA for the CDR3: TGTGCCAGTAGTATAGGCCCAGGGTCCCACAATGAGCAGTTCTTC. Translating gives CASSIGPGSHNEQFF.

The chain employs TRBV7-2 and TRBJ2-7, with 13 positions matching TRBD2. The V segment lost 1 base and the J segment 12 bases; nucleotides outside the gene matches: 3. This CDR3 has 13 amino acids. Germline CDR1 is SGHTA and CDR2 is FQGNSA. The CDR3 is CASSLGLAGGPYF. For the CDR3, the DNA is TGTGCCAGCAGCTTAGGACTAGCGGGAGGCCCGTACTTC.